This is a list of T cell receptor beta chains from one sample in a study of T-cell reconstitution after alpha-beta-depleted transplantation in children. TCRdb re-analysed the PCR reads in MiXCR, keeping a single row per CDR3 protein. The repertoire holds some 200,000 distinct CDR3 sequences, approximately 9.5% seen once, with 5% to 7% in the top ten. The material sequenced was PBMCs from the stem cell graft donor, taken from the stem cell graft. Every receptor here comes from a human donor who donated a stem cell graft to a child with acute lymphoblastic leukemia. Both conserved end residues are part of each CDR3. Fields, in order: J gene, clone size, D gene, V gene, CDR3 DNA, CDR3 protein. A D gene is named only where the DNA matches it firmly. Expanded clones get a size class; other rows say once, few or many, or leave the size out.

j_gene: TRBJ2-1; abundance: few; d_gene: .; v_gene: TRBV20-1; CDR3nt: TGCAGTGCTATTGATCTAGTACTCTCCTACAATGAGCAGTTCTTC; CDR3aa: CSAIDLVLSYNEQFF
j_gene: TRBJ2-7; abundance: many; d_gene: TRBD2; v_gene: TRBV27; CDR3nt: TGTGCCAGCAGTTTATCAGGGCTAGCGGGGCCCGAGCAGTACTTC; CDR3aa: CASSLSGLAGPEQYF
j_gene: TRBJ1-5; abundance: many; d_gene: TRBD1; v_gene: TRBV7-2; CDR3nt: TGTGCCAGCAGCCCAAACGGAAGGGGGCAAAGGGGCAATCAGCCCCAGCATTTT; CDR3aa: CASSPNGRGQRGNQPQHF
j_gene: TRBJ1-3; abundance: .; d_gene: TRBD1; v_gene: TRBV6-2/TRBV6-3; CDR3nt: TGTGCCAGCAGTGAGGACAGGAGCTCTGGAAACACCATATATTTT; CDR3aa: CASSEDRSSGNTIYF
j_gene: TRBJ2-5; abundance: .; d_gene: TRBD1; v_gene: TRBV5-4; CDR3nt: TGTGCCAGCAGCCGACAGGGGGTTCCTTCATCCCAGTACTTC; CDR3aa: CASSRQGVPSSQYF
j_gene: TRBJ2-1; abundance: .; d_gene: .; v_gene: TRBV27; CDR3nt: TGTGCCAGCAGTCATCAGGGGTTTTCGGGGTACAATGAGCAGTTCTTC; CDR3aa: CASSHQGFSGYNEQFF
j_gene: TRBJ2-7; abundance: many; d_gene: .; v_gene: TRBV4-3; CDR3nt: TGCGCCAGCAGCCAAGGTAGCAGGGGTGGCTACGAGCAGTACTTC; CDR3aa: CASSQGSRGGYEQYF
j_gene: TRBJ2-5; abundance: few; d_gene: .; v_gene: TRBV5-6; CDR3nt: TGTGCCAGCAGCCCAACAGGTTTAGAGACCCAGTACTTC; CDR3aa: CASSPTGLETQYF
j_gene: TRBJ1-3; abundance: .; d_gene: .; v_gene: TRBV18; CDR3nt: TGTGCCAGCTCACCATTTGACGGTAACTCTGGAAACACCATATATTTT; CDR3aa: CASSPFDGNSGNTIYF
j_gene: TRBJ1-1; abundance: many; d_gene: .; v_gene: TRBV20-1; CDR3nt: TGCAGTGCTTCCCCCGGGAGGGAAGCTTTCTTT; CDR3aa: CSASPGREAFF
j_gene: TRBJ2-1; abundance: many; d_gene: TRBD1; v_gene: TRBV9; CDR3nt: TGTGCCAGCAGCGTAACCACCGCAAGACAGGGGGGTCAGTTCTTC; CDR3aa: CASSVTTARQGGQFF
j_gene: TRBJ2-2; abundance: many; d_gene: .; v_gene: TRBV12-3/TRBV12-4; CDR3nt: TGTGCCAGCAGTTTAGGGCAGACCACCGGGGAGCTGTTTTTT; CDR3aa: CASSLGQTTGELFF
j_gene: TRBJ2-2; abundance: .; d_gene: .; v_gene: TRBV7-6; CDR3nt: TGTACCAGCAGCTTAGGGGGGGGTTACACCGGGGAGCTGTTTTTT; CDR3aa: CTSSLGGGYTGELFF
j_gene: TRBJ2-1; abundance: many; d_gene: TRBD1; v_gene: TRBV5-1; CDR3nt: TGCGCCAGCAGCGCGACAGGGCAAGTACCCTACAATGAGCAGTTCTTC; CDR3aa: CASSATGQVPYNEQFF
j_gene: TRBJ2-7; abundance: .; d_gene: .; v_gene: TRBV5-5; CDR3nt: TGTGCCAGCAGCTTCCCCCGGGCCAAGAGCTCCTACGAGCAGTACTTC; CDR3aa: CASSFPRAKSSYEQYF
j_gene: TRBJ1-4; abundance: .; d_gene: TRBD1; v_gene: TRBV5-4; CDR3nt: TGTGCCAGCAGCTTCGATGGACAGGGCGGTGAAAAACTGTTTTTT; CDR3aa: CASSFDGQGGEKLFF
j_gene: TRBJ1-5; abundance: many; d_gene: TRBD1; v_gene: TRBV5-1; CDR3nt: TGCGCCAGCAGCTTAGAGGGACAGGGCAGCAATCAGCCCCAGCATTTT; CDR3aa: CASSLEGQGSNQPQHF
j_gene: TRBJ2-7; abundance: few; d_gene: .; v_gene: TRBV6-1; CDR3nt: TGTGCCAGCACTCGGGCGGCAGGGGACCCCTACGAGCAGTACTTC; CDR3aa: CASTRAAGDPYEQYF
j_gene: TRBJ1-2; abundance: few; d_gene: .; v_gene: TRBV11-2; CDR3nt: TGTGCCAGCAGCCAAGCACAGGGAGACTATGGCTACACCTTC; CDR3aa: CASSQAQGDYGYTF
j_gene: TRBJ2-3; abundance: many; d_gene: .; v_gene: TRBV6-2/TRBV6-3; CDR3nt: TGTGCCAGCAGTTATTCGGGGGTAGATACGCAGTATTTT; CDR3aa: CASSYSGVDTQYF
j_gene: TRBJ2-1; abundance: .; d_gene: .; v_gene: TRBV2; CDR3nt: TGTGCCAGCAGTGGCTCCTACGGGTCCTACAATGAGCAGTTCTTC; CDR3aa: CASSGSYGSYNEQFF
j_gene: TRBJ2-7; abundance: few; d_gene: .; v_gene: TRBV10-1; CDR3nt: TGCGCCAGCAGTGACAGGCGGGGTCCCCCCTACGAGCAGTACTTC; CDR3aa: CASSDRRGPPYEQYF
j_gene: TRBJ2-7; abundance: few; d_gene: .; v_gene: TRBV29-1; CDR3nt: TGCAGCGTTGACGTGGGGGCCTACGAGCAGTACTTC; CDR3aa: CSVDVGAYEQYF
j_gene: TRBJ1-2; abundance: .; d_gene: TRBD1; v_gene: TRBV20-1; CDR3nt: TGCAGTGCTGAGGACAGGGGTAAAGGCTACACCTTC; CDR3aa: CSAEDRGKGYTF
j_gene: TRBJ2-1; abundance: many; d_gene: TRBD1; v_gene: TRBV7-9; CDR3nt: TGTGCCAGCAGCCGGGGACAGGGTGAGTTCTTC; CDR3aa: CASSRGQGEFF
j_gene: TRBJ2-1; abundance: few; d_gene: .; v_gene: TRBV19; CDR3nt: TGTGCCAGTACCCGTCAGTCGGGGGCCTACAATGAGCAGTTCTTC; CDR3aa: CASTRQSGAYNEQFF
j_gene: TRBJ1-1; abundance: .; d_gene: .; v_gene: TRBV6-2/TRBV6-3; CDR3nt: TGTGCCAGCAGTTACTCGAGCCCCTACCTTACTGAAGCTTTCTTT; CDR3aa: CASSYSSPYLTEAFF
j_gene: TRBJ2-6; abundance: .; d_gene: .; v_gene: TRBV20-1; CDR3nt: TGCAGCCCAGTCGCAAACTCTGGGGCCAACGTCCTGACTTTC; CDR3aa: CSPVANSGANVLTF
j_gene: TRBJ2-7; abundance: many; d_gene: .; v_gene: TRBV5-1; CDR3nt: TGCGCCAGCAGCTCAATGGGACAAGTCAGAGCCTACGAGCAGTACTTC; CDR3aa: CASSSMGQVRAYEQYF
j_gene: TRBJ2-7; abundance: few; d_gene: TRBD1; v_gene: TRBV5-1; CDR3nt: TGCGCCAGCAGCGGAAGGGACAGGGAGTCCTACGAGCAGTACTTC; CDR3aa: CASSGRDRESYEQYF
j_gene: TRBJ2-2; abundance: .; d_gene: .; v_gene: TRBV7-2; CDR3nt: TGTGCCAGCAGCTTATGGGCAGGCGAGTCGGGCGGGGAGCTGTTTTTT; CDR3aa: CASSLWAGESGGELFF
j_gene: TRBJ2-7; abundance: .; d_gene: .; v_gene: TRBV4-2; CDR3nt: TGTGCCAACAGCCAAGATTTGTCGGGGGCCACCTCCTACGAGCAGTACTTC; CDR3aa: CANSQDLSGATSYEQYF
j_gene: TRBJ1-2; abundance: few; d_gene: TRBD1; v_gene: TRBV5-1; CDR3nt: TGCGCCAGCAGCTTCTCCGGACAGGGATCTATATTCGCTGGCTACACCTTC; CDR3aa: CASSFSGQGSIFAGYTF
j_gene: TRBJ2-5; abundance: .; d_gene: .; v_gene: TRBV4-2; CDR3nt: TGTGCCAGCAGCCCCGTGGACAGCCAAGTGGAGACCCAGTACTTC; CDR3aa: CASSPVDSQVETQYF
j_gene: TRBJ1-1; abundance: many; d_gene: .; v_gene: TRBV7-8; CDR3nt: TGTGCCAGCAGTTCCGGAGGACAGCAAAAAGCTTTCTTT; CDR3aa: CASSSGGQQKAFF
j_gene: TRBJ2-4; abundance: few; d_gene: .; v_gene: TRBV18; CDR3nt: TGTGCCAGCTCACCAGGGTCCAAAAACATTCAGTACTTC; CDR3aa: CASSPGSKNIQYF
j_gene: TRBJ2-7; abundance: .; d_gene: TRBD1; v_gene: TRBV5-5; CDR3nt: TGTGCCAGCAGCTTGGGTCCGAGGACAGGGATCTCCTACGAGCAGTACTTC; CDR3aa: CASSLGPRTGISYEQYF
j_gene: TRBJ2-7; abundance: many; d_gene: .; v_gene: TRBV12-3/TRBV12-4; CDR3nt: TGTGCCAGCAGTTTAGTAGCAGGGTACGAGCAGTACTTC; CDR3aa: CASSLVAGYEQYF
j_gene: TRBJ2-5; abundance: many; d_gene: TRBD2; v_gene: TRBV20-1; CDR3nt: TGCAGTGCTAGAGATGGGACTAGCGGGGACGGGTCCCAGTACTTC; CDR3aa: CSARDGTSGDGSQYF
j_gene: TRBJ1-2; abundance: .; d_gene: .; v_gene: TRBV3-1; CDR3nt: TGTGCCAGCAGCCCCACCAAAGGGGGGGCAAGTGGCTACACCTTC; CDR3aa: CASSPTKGGASGYTF
j_gene: TRBJ2-1; abundance: many; d_gene: TRBD1; v_gene: TRBV15; CDR3nt: TGTGCCACCAGCAGTGGGAGGACAGGGGCCTACAATGAGCAGTTCTTC; CDR3aa: CATSSGRTGAYNEQFF
j_gene: TRBJ1-6; abundance: few; d_gene: TRBD1; v_gene: TRBV9; CDR3nt: TGTGCCAGCAGCGTGGGACAGGGGGATAATTCACCCCTCCACTTT; CDR3aa: CASSVGQGDNSPLHF
j_gene: TRBJ1-5; abundance: few; d_gene: TRBD1; v_gene: TRBV2; CDR3nt: TGTGCCAGCACCCCAGACAGGGGAGGCAATCAGCCCCAGCATTTT; CDR3aa: CASTPDRGGNQPQHF
j_gene: TRBJ2-4; abundance: many; d_gene: .; v_gene: TRBV7-8; CDR3nt: TGTGCCAGCAGCTTAGCGCTCGCCAGGGGACTAGCCAAAAACATTCAGTACTTC; CDR3aa: CASSLALARGLAKNIQYF
j_gene: TRBJ2-3; abundance: .; d_gene: .; v_gene: TRBV7-2; CDR3nt: TGTGCCAGCAGCCTCGGGGAATCTAGCACAGATACGCAGTATTTT; CDR3aa: CASSLGESSTDTQYF
j_gene: TRBJ2-1; abundance: many; d_gene: .; v_gene: TRBV6-2/TRBV6-3; CDR3nt: TGTGCCAGCAGGGGCCGGGGATCGGCGGGGGCCGGCCGTAATCTCTACAATGAGCAGTTCTTC; CDR3aa: CASRGRGSAGAGRNLYNEQFF
j_gene: TRBJ2-7; abundance: .; d_gene: .; v_gene: TRBV6-1; CDR3nt: TGTGCCAGCAGTGAAGAAGGTTGGGGCAGCCACGAGCAGTACTTC; CDR3aa: CASSEEGWGSHEQYF
j_gene: TRBJ2-2; abundance: .; d_gene: TRBD1; v_gene: TRBV5-6; CDR3nt: TGTGCCAGCAGCCTCCCCGGGACAGGAAACACCGGGGAGCTGTTTTTT; CDR3aa: CASSLPGTGNTGELFF
j_gene: TRBJ1-1; abundance: .; d_gene: TRBD1; v_gene: TRBV14; CDR3nt: TGTGCCAGCAGCCAAACGGAATTGGCGAGACAGGGGGTGAACACTGAAGCTTTCTTT; CDR3aa: CASSQTELARQGVNTEAFF
j_gene: TRBJ2-3; abundance: many; d_gene: TRBD2; v_gene: TRBV7-2; CDR3nt: TGTGCCAGCAGCTCGGGACTAGCGGCAGATACGCAGTATTTT; CDR3aa: CASSSGLAADTQYF